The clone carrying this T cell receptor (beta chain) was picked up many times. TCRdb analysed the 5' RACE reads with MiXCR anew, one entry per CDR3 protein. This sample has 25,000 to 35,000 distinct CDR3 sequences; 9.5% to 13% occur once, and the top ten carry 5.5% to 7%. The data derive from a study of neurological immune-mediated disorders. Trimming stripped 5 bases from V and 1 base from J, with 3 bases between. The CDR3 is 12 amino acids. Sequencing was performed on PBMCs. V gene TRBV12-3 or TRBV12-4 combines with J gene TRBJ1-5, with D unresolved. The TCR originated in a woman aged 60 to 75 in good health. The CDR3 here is CASSQSNQPQHF. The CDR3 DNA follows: TGTGCCAGCAGTCAGAGCAATCAGCCCCAGCATTTT.